This T cell receptor beta chain emerged from a study of T cells in Graves' hyperthyroidism and ophthalmopathy. Per germline, CDR1 MDHEN and CDR2 SYDVKM. CDR3 size: 16 residues. V was clipped by 4 bases and J by 10 bases; unmatched bases: 10. This clonotype came up many times. Its antigen is currently unknown. General study results and limits: Progression to ophthalmopathy was predicted a median of approximately 6.4 months early. Most clonotypes expanded in the thyroid (above 0.001) were also present in blood.

Criteria for exclusion of patients were uncontrolled infection, other autoimmune disease, pregnancy or lactation. It was over 9.5 ml of fresh peripheral blood that supplied the PBMCs. RNA transcripts were the template for amplifying TCR beta CDR3 regions. HTBI primers were used for first-round RT-PCR of the TCR CDR3. TCRdb re-analysed the multiplex PCR reads in MiXCR, keeping a single row per CDR3 protein. The data show around 340,000 distinct CDR3 sequences, with approximately 15% seen just once and about 22% held by the top ten. The TCR sequence derives from a woman aged 25 to 45 with Graves' hyperthyroidism. The sequencing input was blood. The chain is built from TRBV28 and TRBJ2-1; TRBD2 matches 13 bases. This chain's CDR3 is CASSSLTSGRAGEQFF. The CDR3 DNA is TGTGCCAGCAGTTCTCTCACTAGCGGGAGGGCCGGGGAGCAGTTCTTC.